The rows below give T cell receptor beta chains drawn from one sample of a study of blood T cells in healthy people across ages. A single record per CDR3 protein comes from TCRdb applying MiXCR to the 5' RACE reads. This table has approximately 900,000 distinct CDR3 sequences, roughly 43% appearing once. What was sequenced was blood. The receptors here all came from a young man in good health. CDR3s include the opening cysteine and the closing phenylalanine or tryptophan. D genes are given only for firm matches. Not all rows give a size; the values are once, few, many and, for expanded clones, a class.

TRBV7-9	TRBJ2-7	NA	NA	CASSPRGPTSSYEQYF	TGTGCCAGCAGCCCCCGGGGGCCGACTAGCTCCTACGAGCAGTACTTC
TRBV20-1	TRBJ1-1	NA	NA	CRGGRGEQAFF	TGCAGAGGGGGGAGGGGGGAACAAGCTTTCTTT
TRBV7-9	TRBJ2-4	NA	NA	CASSLAEFQNIQYF	TGTGCCAGCAGCTTAGCAGAGTTTCAAAACATTCAGTACTTC
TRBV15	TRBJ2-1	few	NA	CATSRDRVEGEQFF	TGTGCCACCAGCAGAGATCGCGTGGAAGGTGAGCAGTTCTTC
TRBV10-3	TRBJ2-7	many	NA	CAVRDMGNHEQYF	TGTGCCGTCCGTGATATGGGGAACCACGAGCAGTACTTC
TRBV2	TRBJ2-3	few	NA	CASSSGGPSTDTQYF	TGTGCCAGCAGTTCAGGGGGGCCGAGCACAGATACGCAGTATTTT
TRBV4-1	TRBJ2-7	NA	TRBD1	CASSQPGQGRYEQYF	TGCGCCAGCAGCCAACCGGGACAGGGGAGGTACGAGCAGTACTTC
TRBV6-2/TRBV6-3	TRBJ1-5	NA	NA	CASRPNQGFGGNQPQHF	TGTGCCAGCAGACCCAACCAGGGATTTGGGGGCAATCAGCCCCAGCATTTT
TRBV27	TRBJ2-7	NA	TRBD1	CASSLCGQGAVGEQYF	TGTGCCAGCAGTTTATGTGGACAGGGGGCCGTTGGCGAGCAGTACTTC
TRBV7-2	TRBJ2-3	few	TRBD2	CASSLPLASGGTDTQYF	TGTGCCAGCAGCTTACCTTTGGCTAGCGGGGGCACAGATACGCAGTATTTT
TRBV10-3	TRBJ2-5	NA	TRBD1	CAIRRGQWFYNEQYF	TGTGCCATCAGACGGGGACAGTGGTTTTACAATGAGCAGTACTTC
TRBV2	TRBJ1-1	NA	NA	CASSQGWMNTEAFF	TGTGCCAGCAGTCAGGGATGGATGAACACTGAAGCTTTCTTT
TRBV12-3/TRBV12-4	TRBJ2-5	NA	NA	CASSQRAVYNEQYF	TGTGCCAGCAGCCAGAGAGCGGTATACAATGAGCAGTACTTC
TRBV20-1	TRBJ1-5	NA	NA	CSASGQGLRNQPQHF	TGCAGTGCTAGTGGGCAGGGGTTGCGCAATCAGCCCCAGCATTTT
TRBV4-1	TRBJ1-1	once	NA	CASSRIGLNTEAFF	TGCGCCAGCAGCCGTATAGGGTTGAACACTGAAGCTTTCTTT
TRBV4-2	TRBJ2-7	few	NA	CASSQDYHGHRSYEQYF	TGTGCCAGCAGCCAAGATTACCATGGACACCGCTCCTACGAGCAGTACTTC